This T cell receptor beta chain was captured by sequencing in a study of T-cell reconstitution after alpha-beta-depleted transplantation in children. The V and J ends lost 4 bases and 1 base respectively, with 16 bases between them. Germline-derived CDR1 and CDR2 are DFQATT and SNEGSKA (reference sequence). This CDR3 has 15 amino acids. A TCRbeta library incorporating unique molecular identifiers was prepared. Each CDR3 protein gets one entry after TCRdb re-called the PCR reads with MiXCR. The table includes some 200,000 distinct CDR3 sequences, approximately 7% detected once. The sequencing used PBMCs from the stem cell graft donor, collected from the stem cell graft. This TCR was recovered from a human donor who donated a stem cell graft to a child with Wiskott-Aldrich syndrome. This chain links TRBV20-1 with TRBJ1-1; tentatively, D is TRBD1 (6 bases). In nucleotides, the CDR3 is TGCAGTGCTACTGCCCTTGGACAGTCGAACACTGAAGCTTTCTTT. Encoded protein: CSATALGQSNTEAFF.